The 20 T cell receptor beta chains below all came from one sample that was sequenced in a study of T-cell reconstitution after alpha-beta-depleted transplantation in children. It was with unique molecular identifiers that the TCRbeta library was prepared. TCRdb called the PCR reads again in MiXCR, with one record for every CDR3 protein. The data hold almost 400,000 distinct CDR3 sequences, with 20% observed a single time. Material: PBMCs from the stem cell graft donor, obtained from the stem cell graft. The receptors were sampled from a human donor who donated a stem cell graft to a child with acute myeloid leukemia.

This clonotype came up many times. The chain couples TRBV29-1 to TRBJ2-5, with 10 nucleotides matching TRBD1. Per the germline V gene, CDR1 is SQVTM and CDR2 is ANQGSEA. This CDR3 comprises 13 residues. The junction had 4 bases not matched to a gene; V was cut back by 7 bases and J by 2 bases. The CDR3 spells CSGWTGGQETQYF. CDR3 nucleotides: TGCAGCGGATGGACAGGGGGGCAAGAGACCCAGTACTTC.

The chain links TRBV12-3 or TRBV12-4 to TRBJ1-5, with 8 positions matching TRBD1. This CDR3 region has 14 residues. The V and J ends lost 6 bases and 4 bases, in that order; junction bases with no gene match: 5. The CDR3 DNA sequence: TGTGCCAGCAGCCGGGACAGGAATAATCAGCCCCAGCATTTT. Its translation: CASSRDRNNQPQHF.

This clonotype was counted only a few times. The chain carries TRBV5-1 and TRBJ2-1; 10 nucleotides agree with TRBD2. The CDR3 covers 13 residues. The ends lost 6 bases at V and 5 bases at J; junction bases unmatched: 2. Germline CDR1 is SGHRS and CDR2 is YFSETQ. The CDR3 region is CASNLAGDNEQFF. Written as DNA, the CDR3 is TGCGCCAGCAACCTAGCGGGAGACAATGAGCAGTTCTTC.

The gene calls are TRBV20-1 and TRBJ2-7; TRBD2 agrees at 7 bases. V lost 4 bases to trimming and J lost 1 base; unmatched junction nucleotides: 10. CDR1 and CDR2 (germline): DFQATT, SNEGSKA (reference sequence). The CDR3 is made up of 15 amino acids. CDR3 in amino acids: CSAKRGTTGSYEQYF. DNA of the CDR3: TGCAGTGCTAAGAGAGGGACTACTGGGTCCTACGAGCAGTACTTC.

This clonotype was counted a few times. DNA of the CDR3: TGTGCCAGCAGCTTAGGACTAGCGGGAGTAGTAGAGCAGTACTTC. Amino acids: CASSLGLAGVVEQYF. V and J are TRBV7-2 and TRBJ2-7; 12 bases agree with TRBD2. The CDR3 contains 15 residues. V dropped 1 base and J dropped 7; count of bases not matched to a gene: 5. CDR1 is SGHTA and CDR2 is FQGNSA in the germline V gene. Based on the CDR3 plus reference TRBV7-2 and TRBJ2-7, the full variable domain is GAGVSQSPSNKVTEKGKDVELRCDPISGHTALYWYRQSLGQGLEFLIYFQGNSAPDKSGLPSDRFSAERTGGSVSTLTIQRTQQEDSAVYLCASSLGLAGVVEQYFGPGTRLTVT.

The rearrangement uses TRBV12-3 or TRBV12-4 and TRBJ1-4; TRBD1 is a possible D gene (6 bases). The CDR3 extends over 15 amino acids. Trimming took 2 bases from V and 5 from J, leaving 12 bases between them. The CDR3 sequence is CASSLNRGKNEKLFF. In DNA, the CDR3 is TGTGCCAGCAGTTTAAATAGGGGGAAAAATGAAAAACTGTTTTTT.

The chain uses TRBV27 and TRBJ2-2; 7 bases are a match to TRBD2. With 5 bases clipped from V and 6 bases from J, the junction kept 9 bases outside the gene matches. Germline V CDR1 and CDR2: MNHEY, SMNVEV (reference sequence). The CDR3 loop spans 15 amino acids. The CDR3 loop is CASSRVAGESGELFF. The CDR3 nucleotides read TGTGCCAGCAGTCGGGTGGCGGGGGAGTCCGGGGAGCTGTTTTTT.

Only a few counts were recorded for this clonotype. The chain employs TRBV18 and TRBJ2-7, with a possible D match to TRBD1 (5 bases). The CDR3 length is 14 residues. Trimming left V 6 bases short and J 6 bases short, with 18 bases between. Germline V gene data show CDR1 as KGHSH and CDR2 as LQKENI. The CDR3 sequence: CASSKQEGVGEQYF. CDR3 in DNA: TGTGCCAGCTCCAAACAAGAAGGGGTAGGCGAGCAGTACTTC.

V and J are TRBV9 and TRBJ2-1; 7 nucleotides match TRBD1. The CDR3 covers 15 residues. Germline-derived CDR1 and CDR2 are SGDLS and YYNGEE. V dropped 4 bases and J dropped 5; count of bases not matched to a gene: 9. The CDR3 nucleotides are TGTGCCAGCAGCACCCGGGACAGACCAGACAATGAGCAGTTCTTC. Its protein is CASSTRDRPDNEQFF.

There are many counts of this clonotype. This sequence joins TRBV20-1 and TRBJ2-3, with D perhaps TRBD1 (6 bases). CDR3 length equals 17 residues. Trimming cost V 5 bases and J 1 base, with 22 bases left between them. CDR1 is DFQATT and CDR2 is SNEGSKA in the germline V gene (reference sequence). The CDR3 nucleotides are TGCAGTGCTCCCCCCGCTACCGGGACATCTCGCACAGATACGCAGTATTTT. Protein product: CSAPPATGTSRTDTQYF.

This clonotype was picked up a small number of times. CDR3 nucleotides: TGCGCCAGCAGCCCGGGACTAGTCTACAATGAGCAGTTCTTC. This sequence encodes CASSPGLVYNEQFF. The chain combines TRBV4-1 with TRBJ2-1; 8 bases align to TRBD2. CDR1 is MGHRA, CDR2 YSYEKL, per germline. V dropped 4 bases and J dropped 3; count of bases not matched to a gene: 2. There are 14 residues in the CDR3.

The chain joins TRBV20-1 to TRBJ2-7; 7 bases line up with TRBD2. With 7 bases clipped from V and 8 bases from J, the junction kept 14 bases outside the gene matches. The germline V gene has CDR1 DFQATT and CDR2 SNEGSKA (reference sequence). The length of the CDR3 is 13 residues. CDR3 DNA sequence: TGCAGTGGAGAGAGCGAAGCGGGACCCCAGCAGTACTTC. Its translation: CSGESEAGPQQYF.

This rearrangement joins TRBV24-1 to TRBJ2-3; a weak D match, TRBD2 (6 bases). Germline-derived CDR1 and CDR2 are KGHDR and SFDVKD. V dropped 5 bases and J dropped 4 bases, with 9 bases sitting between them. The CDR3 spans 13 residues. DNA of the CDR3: TGTGCCACCAGTGGAACTAGCTCAGATACGCAGTATTTT. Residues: CATSGTSSDTQYF.

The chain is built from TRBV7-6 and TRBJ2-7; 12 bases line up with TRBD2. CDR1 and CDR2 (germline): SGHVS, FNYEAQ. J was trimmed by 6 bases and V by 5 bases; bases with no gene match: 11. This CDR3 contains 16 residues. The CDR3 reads CASSPGLAGRPVEQYF. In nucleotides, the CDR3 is TGTGCCAGCAGCCCCGGACTAGCGGGGCGTCCGGTCGAGCAGTACTTC.

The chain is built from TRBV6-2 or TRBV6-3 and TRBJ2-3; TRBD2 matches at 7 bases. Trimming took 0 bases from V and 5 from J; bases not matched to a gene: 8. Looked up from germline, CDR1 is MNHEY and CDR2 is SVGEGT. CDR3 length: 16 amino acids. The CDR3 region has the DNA TGTGCCAGCAGTTACTCGCAATCCAGCGGGGTAGATACGCAGTATTTT. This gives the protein CASSYSQSSGVDTQYF.

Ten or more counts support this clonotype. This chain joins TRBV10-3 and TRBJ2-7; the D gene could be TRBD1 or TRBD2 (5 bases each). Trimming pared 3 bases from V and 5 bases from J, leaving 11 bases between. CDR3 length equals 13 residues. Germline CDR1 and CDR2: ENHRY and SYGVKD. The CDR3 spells CAISDGGYDEQYF. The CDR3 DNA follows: TGTGCCATCAGTGATGGGGGATATGACGAGCAGTACTTC.

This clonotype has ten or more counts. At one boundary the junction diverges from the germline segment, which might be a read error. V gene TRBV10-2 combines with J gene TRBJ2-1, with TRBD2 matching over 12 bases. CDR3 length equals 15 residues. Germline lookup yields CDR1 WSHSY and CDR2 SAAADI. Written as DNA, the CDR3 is TGCGCCAGCACTGAGACTAGCGGGAGCAACAATGAGCAGTTCTTC. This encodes CASTETSGSNNEQFF.

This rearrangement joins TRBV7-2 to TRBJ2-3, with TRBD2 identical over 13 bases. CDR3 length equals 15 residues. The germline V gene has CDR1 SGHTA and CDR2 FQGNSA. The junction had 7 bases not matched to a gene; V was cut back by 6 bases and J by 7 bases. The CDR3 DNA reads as TGTGCCAGCAGTTGGGGGACTAGCGGGACAAATACGCAGTATTTT. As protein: CASSWGTSGTNTQYF.

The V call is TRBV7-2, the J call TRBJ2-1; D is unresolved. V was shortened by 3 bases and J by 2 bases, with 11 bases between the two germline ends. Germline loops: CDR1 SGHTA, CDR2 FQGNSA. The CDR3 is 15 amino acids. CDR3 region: CASSLSNGPYNEQFF. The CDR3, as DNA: TGTGCCAGCAGCTTGTCGAACGGACCCTACAATGAGCAGTTCTTC.

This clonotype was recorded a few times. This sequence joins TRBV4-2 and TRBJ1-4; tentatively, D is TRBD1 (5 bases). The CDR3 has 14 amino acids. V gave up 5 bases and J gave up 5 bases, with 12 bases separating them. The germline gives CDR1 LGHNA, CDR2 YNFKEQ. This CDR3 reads CASSAGTANEKLFF. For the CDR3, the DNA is TGTGCCAGCAGCGCCGGGACGGCCAATGAAAAACTGTTTTTT.